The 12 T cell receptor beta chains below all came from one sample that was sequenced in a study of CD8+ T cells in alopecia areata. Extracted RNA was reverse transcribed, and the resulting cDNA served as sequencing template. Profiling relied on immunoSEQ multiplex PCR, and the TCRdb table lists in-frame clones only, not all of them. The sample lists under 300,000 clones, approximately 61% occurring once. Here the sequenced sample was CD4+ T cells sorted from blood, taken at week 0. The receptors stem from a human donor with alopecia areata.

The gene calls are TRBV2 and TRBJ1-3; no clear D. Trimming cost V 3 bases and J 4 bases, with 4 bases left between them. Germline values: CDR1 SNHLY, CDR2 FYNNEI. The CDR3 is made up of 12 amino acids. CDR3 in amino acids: CASSELGNTIYF. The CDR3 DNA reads TGTGCCAGCAGTGAGTTGGGAAACACCATATATTTT. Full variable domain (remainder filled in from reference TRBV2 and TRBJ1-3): EPEVTQTPSHQVTQMGQEVILRCVPISNHLYFYWYRQILGQKVEFLVSFYNNEISEKSEIFDDQFSVERPDGSNFTLKIRSTKLEDSAMYFCASSELGNTIYFGEGSWLTVV.

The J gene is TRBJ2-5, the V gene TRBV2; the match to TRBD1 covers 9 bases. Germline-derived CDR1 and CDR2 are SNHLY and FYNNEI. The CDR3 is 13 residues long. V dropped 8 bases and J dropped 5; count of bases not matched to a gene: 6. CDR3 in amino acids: CASGRDRVETQYF. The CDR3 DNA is TGTGCCAGCGGTAGGGACAGGGTGGAGACCCAGTACTTC.

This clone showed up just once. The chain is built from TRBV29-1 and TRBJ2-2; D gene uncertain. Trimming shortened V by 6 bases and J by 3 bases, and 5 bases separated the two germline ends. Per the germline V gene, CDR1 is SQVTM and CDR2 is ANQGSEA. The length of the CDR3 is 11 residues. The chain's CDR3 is CSVTYTGELFF. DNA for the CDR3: TGCAGCGTCACATACACCGGGGAGCTGTTTTTT.

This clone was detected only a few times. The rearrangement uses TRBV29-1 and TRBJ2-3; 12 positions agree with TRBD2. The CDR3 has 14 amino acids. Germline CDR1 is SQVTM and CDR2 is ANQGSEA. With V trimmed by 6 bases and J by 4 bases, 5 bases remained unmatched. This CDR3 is CSVQLAGGADTQYF. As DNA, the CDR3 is TGCAGCGTGCAACTAGCGGGGGGAGCAGATACGCAGTATTTT.

CDR3 protein: CAWRTSGQETQYF. CDR3 nucleotides: TGTGCCTGGAGGACTAGCGGCCAAGAGACCCAGTACTTC. The J gene is TRBJ2-5, the V gene TRBV30; TRBD2 matches 9 bases. Germline loops: CDR1 GTSNPN, CDR2 SVGIG (reference sequence). The CDR3 covers 13 residues. J was trimmed by 1 base and V by 3 bases; bases with no gene match: 0.

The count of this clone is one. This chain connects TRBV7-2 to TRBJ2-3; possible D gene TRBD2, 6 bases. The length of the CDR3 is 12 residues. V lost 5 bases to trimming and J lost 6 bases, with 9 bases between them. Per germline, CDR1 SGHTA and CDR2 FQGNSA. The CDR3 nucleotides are TGTGCCAGCAGCGAACGGGGGGATACGCAGTATTTT. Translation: CASSERGDTQYF.

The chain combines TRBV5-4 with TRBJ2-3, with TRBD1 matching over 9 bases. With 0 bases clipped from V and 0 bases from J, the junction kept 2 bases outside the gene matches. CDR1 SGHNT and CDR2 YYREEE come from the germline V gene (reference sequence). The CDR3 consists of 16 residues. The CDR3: CASSLGGQGSTDTQYF. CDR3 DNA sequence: TGTGCCAGCAGCTTGGGTGGACAGGGGAGCACAGATACGCAGTATTTT.

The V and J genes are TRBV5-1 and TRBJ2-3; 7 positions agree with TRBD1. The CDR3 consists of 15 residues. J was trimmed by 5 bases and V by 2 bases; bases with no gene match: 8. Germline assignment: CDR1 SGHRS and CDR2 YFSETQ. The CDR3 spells CASSLEGAPRDTQYF. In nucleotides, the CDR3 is TGCGCCAGCAGCTTAGAGGGGGCGCCGAGAGATACGCAGTATTTT.

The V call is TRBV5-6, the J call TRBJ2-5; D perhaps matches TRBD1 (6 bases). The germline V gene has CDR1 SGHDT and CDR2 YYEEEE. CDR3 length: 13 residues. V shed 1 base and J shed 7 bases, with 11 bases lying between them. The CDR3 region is CASSLSGAGTQYF. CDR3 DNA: TGTGCCAGCAGCTTGTCAGGGGCAGGGACCCAGTACTTC.

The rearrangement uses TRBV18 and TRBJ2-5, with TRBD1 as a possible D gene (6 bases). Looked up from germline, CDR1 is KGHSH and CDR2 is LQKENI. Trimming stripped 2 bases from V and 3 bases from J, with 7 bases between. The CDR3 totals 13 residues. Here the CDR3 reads CASSPGQKETQYF. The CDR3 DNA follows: TGTGCCAGCTCACCAGGACAGAAAGAGACCCAGTACTTC.

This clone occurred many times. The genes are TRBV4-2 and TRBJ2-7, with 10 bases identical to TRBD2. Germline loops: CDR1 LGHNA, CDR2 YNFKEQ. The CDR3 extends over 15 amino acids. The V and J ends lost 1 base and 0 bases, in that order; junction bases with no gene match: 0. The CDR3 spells CASSQGLAGSYEQYF. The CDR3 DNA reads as TGTGCCAGCAGCCAAGGACTAGCGGGCTCCTACGAGCAGTACTTC.

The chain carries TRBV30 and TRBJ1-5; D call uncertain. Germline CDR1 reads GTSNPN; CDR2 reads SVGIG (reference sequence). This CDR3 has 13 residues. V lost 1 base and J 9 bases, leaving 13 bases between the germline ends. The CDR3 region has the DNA TGTGCCTGGAGTGAAGGCCCTCAAAGGCCCCAGCATTTT. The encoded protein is CAWSEGPQRPQHF.